This entry describes one T cell receptor (beta chain). TCRdb's copy holds only in-frame clones and misses some; the assay was immunoSEQ multiplex PCR. The data show 200,000 to 250,000 clones, about 94% seen once. Trimming pared 6 bases from V and 0 bases from J, leaving 12 bases between. The CDR3 has 15 residues. In germline, CDR1 is LNHDA, CDR2 SQIVND (reference sequence). This entry comes from a study of T cell responses to AZD1222 COVID-19 vaccine. The input for sequencing was peripheral blood, taken 28 days after the second dose of the MenACWY control vaccine. The TCR originated in an adult who received the MenACWY meningococcal vaccine as a control. The chain carries TRBV19 and TRBJ1-5; D may be TRBD1 (5 bases). The CDR3 bases are TGTGCCAGTAGGCAGGGAGAATATAGCAATCAGCCCCAGCATTTT. Its protein product is CASRQGEYSNQPQHF.